This T cell receptor beta chain was found in a study of regulatory T cells in long-lasting Graves disease. General study findings and limits: Persistent cases favored TRBV28, TRBJ1-2 and TRBJ2-5.

This clonotype was counted at least ten times. Its specificity is not known. Library construction for TCR beta used iRepertoire HTBI primers and Arm-PCR of CDR3 regions. Each CDR3 protein gets one entry after TCRdb re-called the multiplex PCR reads with MiXCR. The sample carries 350,000 to 450,000 distinct CDR3 sequences, about 20% recorded once. Per the germline V gene, CDR1 is DFQATT and CDR2 is SNEGSKA (reference sequence). This CDR3 has 16 residues. V lost 2 bases, J lost 6 bases, and 10 bases stayed unmatched. The time point is: persistent/refractory GD, antithyroid drugs over 5 years with positive TRAb. PBMC RNA was the source of the TCR library.

The specimen was peripheral blood mononuclear cells (PBMCs), collected when the disease was refractory, from a patient treated with antithyroid drugs. The chain is built from TRBV20-1 and TRBJ1-5; TRBD1 matches at 10 bases. The sequence was obtained from a female donor with Graves disease. The CDR3 loop is CSARSLTGTGVQPQHF. CDR3 DNA sequence: TGCAGTGCTAGATCCCTTACCGGGACAGGGGTTCAGCCCCAGCATTTT.